The present entry profiles one TCR beta chain with its context. Its antigen is still unknown. The sample comes from a study of cytomegalovirus exposure and HLA in healthy donors. The overall study: Around 77% of 398 genotyped donors fell in the Caucasian-associated ancestry cluster.

Study results and limitations: Generally TCR sequences proved uncommon, though certain public TCRs appeared in numerous donors.

The V and J ends lost 0 bases and 3 bases respectively, with 15 bases between them. The V gene's germline CDR1 is SGHNT and CDR2 YYREEE (reference sequence). The CDR3 loop spans 16 amino acids. The PCR made use of 60 Vbeta and 13 Jbeta primers. The table came from immunoSEQ multiplex PCR; TCRdb's copy has only in-frame clones and leaves some out. This table holds some 200,000 clones, roughly 80% found once. The clonotype comes from a man aged 50-60 years in good health and CMV-seronegative. Sequences were obtained from PBMCs. V usage is TRBV5-4 and J usage is TRBJ1-2, with D possibly matching TRBD1 (6 bases). The CDR3 coding sequence is TGTGCCAGCAGCTTGGACCAGGGTAGGGGGTACTATGGCTACACCTTC. Its protein is CASSLDQGRGYYGYTF.